The T cell receptor beta chain described here comes from a study of T cell responses to AZD1222 COVID-19 vaccine. General study results and limits: None of the repertoires were sampled until the peak T cell response had passed.

V lost 6 bases and J 7 bases, leaving 19 bases between the germline ends. The CDR3 totals 15 residues. Germline CDR1 reads KGHSH; CDR2 reads LQKENI. A word on this clone: Its antigen is still unknown.

Sequencing was performed with immunoSEQ multiplex PCR; in TCRdb, only in-frame clones are kept and a portion is missing. This sample has over 150,000 clones, with roughly nine tenths found just once. This chain links TRBV18 with TRBJ1-5; D is possibly TRBD1 (5 bases). The receptor comes from an adult in good health. Sequenced here: peripheral blood, sampled on day 0 of AZD1222 vaccination. Here the CDR3 reads CASSRGTSWEQPQHF. The CDR3 coding sequence is TGTGCCAGCTCCCGAGGGACTTCTTGGGAACAGCCCCAGCATTTT.